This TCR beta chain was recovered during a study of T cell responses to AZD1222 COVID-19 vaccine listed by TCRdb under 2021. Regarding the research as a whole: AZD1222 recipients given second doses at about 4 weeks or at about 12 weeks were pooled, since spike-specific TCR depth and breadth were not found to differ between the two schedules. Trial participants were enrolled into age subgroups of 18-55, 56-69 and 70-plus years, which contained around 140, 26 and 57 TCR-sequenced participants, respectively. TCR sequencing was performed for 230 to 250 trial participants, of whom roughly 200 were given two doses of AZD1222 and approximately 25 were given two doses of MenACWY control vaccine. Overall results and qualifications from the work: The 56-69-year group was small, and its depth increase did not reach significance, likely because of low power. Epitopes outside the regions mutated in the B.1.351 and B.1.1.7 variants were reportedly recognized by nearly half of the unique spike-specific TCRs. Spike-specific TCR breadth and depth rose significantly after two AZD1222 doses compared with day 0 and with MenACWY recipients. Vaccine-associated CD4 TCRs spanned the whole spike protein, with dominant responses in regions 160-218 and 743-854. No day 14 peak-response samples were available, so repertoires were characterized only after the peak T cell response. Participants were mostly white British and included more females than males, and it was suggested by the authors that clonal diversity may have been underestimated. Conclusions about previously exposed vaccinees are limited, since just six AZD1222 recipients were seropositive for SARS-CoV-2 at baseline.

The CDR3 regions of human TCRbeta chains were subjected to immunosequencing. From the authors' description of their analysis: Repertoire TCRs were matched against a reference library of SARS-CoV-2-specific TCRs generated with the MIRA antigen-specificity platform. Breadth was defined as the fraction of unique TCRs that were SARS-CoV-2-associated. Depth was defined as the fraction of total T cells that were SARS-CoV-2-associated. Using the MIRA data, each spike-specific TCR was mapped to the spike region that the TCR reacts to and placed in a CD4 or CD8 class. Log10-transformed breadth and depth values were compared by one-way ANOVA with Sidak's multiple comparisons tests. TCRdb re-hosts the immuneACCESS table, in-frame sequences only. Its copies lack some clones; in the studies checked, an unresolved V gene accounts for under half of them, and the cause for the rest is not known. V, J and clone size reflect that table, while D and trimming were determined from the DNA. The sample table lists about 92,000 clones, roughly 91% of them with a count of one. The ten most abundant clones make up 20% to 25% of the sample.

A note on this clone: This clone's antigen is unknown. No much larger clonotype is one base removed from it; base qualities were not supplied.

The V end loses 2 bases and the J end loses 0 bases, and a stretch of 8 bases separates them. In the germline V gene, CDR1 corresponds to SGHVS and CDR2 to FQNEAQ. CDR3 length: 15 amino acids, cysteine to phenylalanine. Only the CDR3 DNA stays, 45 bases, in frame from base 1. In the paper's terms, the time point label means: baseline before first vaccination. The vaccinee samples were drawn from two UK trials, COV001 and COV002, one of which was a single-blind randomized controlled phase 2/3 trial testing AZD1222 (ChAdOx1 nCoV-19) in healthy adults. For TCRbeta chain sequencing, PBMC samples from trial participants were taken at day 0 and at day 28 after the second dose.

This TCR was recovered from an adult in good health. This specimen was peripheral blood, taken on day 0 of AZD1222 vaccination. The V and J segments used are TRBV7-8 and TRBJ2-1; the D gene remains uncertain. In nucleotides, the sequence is TGTGCCAGCAGCTTAAGGGTTATCTCCTACAATGAGCAGTTCTTC. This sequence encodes CASSLRVISYNEQFF.